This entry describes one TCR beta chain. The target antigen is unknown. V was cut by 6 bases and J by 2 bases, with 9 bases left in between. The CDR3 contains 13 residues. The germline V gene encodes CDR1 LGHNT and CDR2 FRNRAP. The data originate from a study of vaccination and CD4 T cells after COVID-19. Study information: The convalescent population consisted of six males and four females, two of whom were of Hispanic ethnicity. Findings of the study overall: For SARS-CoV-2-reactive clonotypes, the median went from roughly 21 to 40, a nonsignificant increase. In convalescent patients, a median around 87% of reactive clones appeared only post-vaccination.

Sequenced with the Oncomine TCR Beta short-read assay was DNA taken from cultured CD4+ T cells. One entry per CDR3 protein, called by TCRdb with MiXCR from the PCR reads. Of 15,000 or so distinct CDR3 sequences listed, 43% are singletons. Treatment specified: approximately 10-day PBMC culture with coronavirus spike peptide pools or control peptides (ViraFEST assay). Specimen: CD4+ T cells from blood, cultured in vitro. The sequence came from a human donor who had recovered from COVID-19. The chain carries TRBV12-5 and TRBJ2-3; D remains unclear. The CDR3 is CASGPPITDTQYF. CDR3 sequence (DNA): TGTGCTAGTGGCCCACCAATCACAGATACGCAGTATTTT.